Sequencing of this T cell receptor (beta chain) was carried out in a study of T cells after yellow fever vaccination. This clonotype was counted a few times. The target antigen is unknown. MiXCR, applied by TCRdb to the 5' RACE reads, yields one record per CDR3 protein. Here the sample spans hundreds of thousands of distinct CDR3 sequences, approximately 15% being singletons. Germline V gene data show CDR1 as SGHRS and CDR2 as YFSETQ. The CDR3 runs 15 residues. V was pared by 2 bases and J by 6 bases, with 7 bases of the junction left unmatched. General study findings and limits: Boosting was followed by the reappearance of most primary-vaccination clones (96% CD4, about 88% CD8).

This sequence was found in a man aged 30-40 years who received the YFV17D yellow fever vaccine. Sequences were derived from PBMCs, sampled on the day of the yellow fever booster vaccination. This sequence joins TRBV5-1 and TRBJ2-3, with TRBD1 identical over 9 bases. CDR3 amino acids: CASSLLGQGKDTQYF. CDR3 nucleotide sequence: TGCGCCAGCAGCTTATTGGGACAGGGCAAGGATACGCAGTATTTT.